The subject of this entry is one TCR beta chain. These data belong to a study of cytomegalovirus exposure and HLA in healthy donors. The CDR3 is made up of 16 amino acids. The ends were cut back, 5 bases at V and 4 bases at J, with 18 bases in the middle. Germline V CDR1 and CDR2: GTSNPN, SVGIG (reference sequence). The PCR used 60 Vbeta and 13 Jbeta primers. The data were produced by immunoSEQ multiplex PCR, yet TCRdb's version contains in-frame clones alone and is incomplete. The sample shows 90,000 to 110,000 clones, 65% to 85% of them seen only once. Sequencing input: PBMCs. The chain recombines TRBV30 with TRBJ2-6, with D perhaps TRBD1 (6 bases). This receptor was taken from a man younger than 30 in good health and CMV-seronegative. CDR3 amino acids: CAWAQQGIRGANVLTF. CDR3 coding DNA: TGTGCCTGGGCCCAACAGGGTATCAGGGGGGCCAACGTCCTGACTTTC.